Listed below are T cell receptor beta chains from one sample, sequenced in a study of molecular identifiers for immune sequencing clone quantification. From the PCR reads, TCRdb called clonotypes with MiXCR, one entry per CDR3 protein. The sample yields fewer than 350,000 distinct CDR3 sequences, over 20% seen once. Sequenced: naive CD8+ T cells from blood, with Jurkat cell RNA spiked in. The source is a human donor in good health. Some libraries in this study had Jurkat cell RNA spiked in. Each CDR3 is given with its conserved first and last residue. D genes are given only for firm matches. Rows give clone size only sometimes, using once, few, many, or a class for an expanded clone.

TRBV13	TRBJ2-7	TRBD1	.	CASSGPRTGGREQYF	TGTGCCAGCAGCGGACCCCGGACAGGCGGTCGTGAGCAGTACTTC
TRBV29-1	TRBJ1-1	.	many	CSVVGREGSAEAFF	TGCAGCGTTGTAGGAAGGGAGGGGAGCGCTGAAGCTTTCTTT
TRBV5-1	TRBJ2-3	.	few	CASSYRALTDTQYF	TGCGCCAGCAGCTACAGGGCACTCACAGATACGCAGTATTTT
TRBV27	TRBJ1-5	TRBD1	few	CASSFTGGRQPQHF	TGTGCCAGCAGTTTTACAGGGGGCCGTCAGCCCCAGCATTTT
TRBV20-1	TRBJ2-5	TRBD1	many	CSASTFGTGPAQTQYF	TGCAGTGCTAGTACTTTTGGGACAGGTCCTGCGCAGACCCAGTACTTC
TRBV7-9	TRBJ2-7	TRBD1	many	CASSPQDRVEQYF	TGTGCCAGCAGCCCACAGGACAGGGTCGAGCAGTACTTC
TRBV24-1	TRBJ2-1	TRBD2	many	CATSDLGEGNEQFF	TGTGCCACCAGTGATTTAGGGGAGGGCAATGAGCAGTTCTTC
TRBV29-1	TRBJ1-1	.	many	CSVDFPLDGTEAFF	TGCAGCGTTGACTTCCCGCTCGACGGCACTGAAGCTTTCTTT
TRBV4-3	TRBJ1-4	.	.	CASSQDILPSEKLFF	TGCGCCAGCAGCCAAGATATTCTCCCATCGGAAAAACTGTTTTTT
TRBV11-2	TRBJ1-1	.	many	CASSLAQGGAEAFF	TGTGCCAGCAGCTTAGCACAGGGCGGCGCTGAAGCTTTCTTT
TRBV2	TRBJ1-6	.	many	CASSEVSLNSPLHF	TGTGCCAGCAGTGAGGTCAGCCTCAATTCACCCCTCCACTTT
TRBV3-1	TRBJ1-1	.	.	CASSPEMNTEAFF	TGTGCCAGCAGCCCGGAAATGAACACTGAAGCTTTCTTT
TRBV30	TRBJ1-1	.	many	CAWDQIAGTEAFF	TGTGCCTGGGATCAGATTGCGGGGACTGAAGCTTTCTTT
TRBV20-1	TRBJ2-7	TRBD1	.	CSAPQGVPYEQYF	TGCAGTGCTCCCCAGGGGGTCCCCTACGAGCAGTACTTC
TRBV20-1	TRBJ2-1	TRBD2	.	CSARSPTSLTNNEQFF	TGCAGTGCTAGAAGCCCGACTAGCCTGACCAATAATGAGCAGTTCTTC
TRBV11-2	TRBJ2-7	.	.	CARSSGPRDYEQYF	TGTGCCCGCAGCAGTGGCCCCCGGGACTACGAGCAGTACTTC
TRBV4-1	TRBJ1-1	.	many	CASSQRGANTEAFF	TGCGCCAGCAGCCAACGCGGGGCCAACACTGAAGCTTTCTTT
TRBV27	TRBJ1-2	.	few	CARSLGHPSYGYTF	TGTGCCCGCAGTTTGGGACATCCTAGCTATGGCTACACCTTC
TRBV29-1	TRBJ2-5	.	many	CSVARGRALAQETQYF	TGCAGCGTTGCTAGGGGTCGGGCGTTGGCCCAAGAGACCCAGTACTTC
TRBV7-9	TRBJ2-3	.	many	CASSSPRTVLTQYF	TGTGCCAGCAGCTCTCCCAGGACTGTCCTGACGCAGTATTTT
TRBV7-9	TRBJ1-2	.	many	CASSSPTGPWTNYGYTF	TGTGCCAGCAGCTCCCCAACAGGGCCATGGACTAACTATGGCTACACCTTC
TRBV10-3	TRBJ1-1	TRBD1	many	CAIRETGGNDEAFF	TGTGCCATCAGGGAGACAGGGGGCAATGATGAAGCTTTCTTT
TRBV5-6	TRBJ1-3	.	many	CASSLGGASGNTIYF	TGTGCCAGCAGCTTGGGCGGGGCCTCTGGAAACACCATATATTTT
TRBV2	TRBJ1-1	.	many	CASSPIPEELNTEAFF	TGTGCCAGCAGCCCTATACCCGAAGAACTGAACACTGAAGCTTTCTTT
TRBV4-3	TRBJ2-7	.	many	CASSQDSSKTYEQYF	TGCGCCAGCAGCCAAGATTCCTCGAAGACTTACGAGCAGTACTTC
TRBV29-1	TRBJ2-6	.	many	CSGGDPGANVLTF	TGCAGCGGAGGGGACCCCGGGGCCAACGTCCTGACTTTC
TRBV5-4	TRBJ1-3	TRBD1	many	CASSSTGTVSGNTIYF	TGTGCCAGCAGCTCAACTGGGACAGTCTCTGGAAACACCATATATTTT